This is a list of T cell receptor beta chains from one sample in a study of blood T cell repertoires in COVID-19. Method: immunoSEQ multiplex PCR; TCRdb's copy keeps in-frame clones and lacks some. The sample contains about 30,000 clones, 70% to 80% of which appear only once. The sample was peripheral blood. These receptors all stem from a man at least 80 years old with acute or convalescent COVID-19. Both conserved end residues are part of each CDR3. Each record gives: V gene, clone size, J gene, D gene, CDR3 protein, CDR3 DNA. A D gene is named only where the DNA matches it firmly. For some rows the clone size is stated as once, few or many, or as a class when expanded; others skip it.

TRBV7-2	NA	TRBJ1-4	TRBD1	CASSFDRGHEKLFF	TGTGCCAGCAGCTTCGACAGGGGGCATGAAAAACTGTTTTTT
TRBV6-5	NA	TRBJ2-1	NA	CASLNSFYNEQFF	TGTGCCAGCCTAAATAGCTTCTACAATGAGCAGTTCTTC
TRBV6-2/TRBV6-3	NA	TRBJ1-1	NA	CASSYMQREAFF	TGTGCCAGCAGTTATATGCAGCGTGAAGCTTTCTTT
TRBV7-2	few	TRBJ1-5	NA	CASSPQAGSNQPQHF	TGTGCCAGCAGTCCTCAGGCAGGGAGCAATCAGCCCCAGCATTTT
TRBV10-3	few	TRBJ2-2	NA	CAIKISSNTGELFF	TGTGCCATCAAGATCAGTTCGAACACCGGGGAGCTGTTTTTT
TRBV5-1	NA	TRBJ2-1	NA	CASSPSSLEKFF	TGCGCCAGCAGCCCTTCCAGTCTGGAGAAGTTCTTC
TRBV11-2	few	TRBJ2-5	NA	CASSGLNFNTQYF	TGTGCCAGCAGTGGACTCAATTTCAATACCCAGTACTTC
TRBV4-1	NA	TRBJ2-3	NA	CASSPISPGFVYF	TGCGCCAGCAGCCCTATCTCTCCAGGGTTTGTGTATTTT
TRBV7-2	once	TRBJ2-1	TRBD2	CASSLETLAPGRNEQFF	TGTGCCAGCAGCTTAGAGACACTAGCGCCTGGGCGGAATGAGCAGTTCTTC
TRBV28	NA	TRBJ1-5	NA	CASSLTLPGGNQPQHF	TGTGCCAGCAGTCTTACGCTCCCCGGGGGCAATCAGCCCCAGCATTTT